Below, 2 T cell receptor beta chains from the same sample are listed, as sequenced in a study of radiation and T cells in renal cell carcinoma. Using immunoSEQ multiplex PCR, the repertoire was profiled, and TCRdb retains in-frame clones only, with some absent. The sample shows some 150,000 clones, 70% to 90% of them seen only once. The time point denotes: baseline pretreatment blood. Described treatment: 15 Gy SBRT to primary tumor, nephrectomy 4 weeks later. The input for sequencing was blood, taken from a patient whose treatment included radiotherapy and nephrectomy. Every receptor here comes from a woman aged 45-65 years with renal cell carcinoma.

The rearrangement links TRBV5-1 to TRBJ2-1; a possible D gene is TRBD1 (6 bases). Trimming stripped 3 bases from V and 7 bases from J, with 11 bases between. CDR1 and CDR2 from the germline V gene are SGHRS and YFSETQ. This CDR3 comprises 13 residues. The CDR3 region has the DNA TGCGCCAGCAGCTCCGGACAGAGGAATGAGCAGTTCTTC. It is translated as CASSSGQRNEQFF.

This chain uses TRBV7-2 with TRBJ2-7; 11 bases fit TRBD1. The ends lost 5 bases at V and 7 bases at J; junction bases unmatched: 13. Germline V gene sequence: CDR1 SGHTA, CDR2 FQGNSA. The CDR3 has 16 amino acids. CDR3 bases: TGTGCCAGCAGCCCGAACTATGGACAGGGGGCTGGGGAGCAGTACTTC. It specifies CASSPNYGQGAGEQYF.